This TCR beta chain is drawn from a study of T cells in Graves' hyperthyroidism and ophthalmopathy. Study-level results: By a 13 V-J model, ophthalmopathy was set apart from stable hyperthyroidism. The model anticipated ophthalmopathy a median around six months pre-onset.

Comment on this clonotype: The antigen remains unidentified.

The germline CDR1 and CDR2 sequences are KGHDR and SFDVKD. The CDR3 consists of 15 residues. V was cut by 0 bases and J by 5 bases, with 11 bases left in between. Diagnostic decisions used clinical symptoms, serum thyroxine and TRAb, thyroid ultrasound and orbital computed tomography. TCR beta CDR3 region amplification was performed from RNA transcripts. HTBI primers were the set used in a first-round RT-PCR of the TCR CDR3. TCRdb reanalysed the multiplex PCR reads using MiXCR and keeps one entry per CDR3 protein. The sample carries hundreds of thousands of distinct CDR3 sequences, over 15% recorded once.

The V gene is TRBV24-1, the J gene TRBJ2-3; D may be TRBD1 (8 bases). Sample: blood. The sequence derives from a woman in her sixties with Graves' ophthalmopathy. The DNA of the CDR3 is TGTGCCACCAGTGATTTGAACAGGGGGGGAGATACGCAGTATTTT. It encodes CATSDLNRGGDTQYF.